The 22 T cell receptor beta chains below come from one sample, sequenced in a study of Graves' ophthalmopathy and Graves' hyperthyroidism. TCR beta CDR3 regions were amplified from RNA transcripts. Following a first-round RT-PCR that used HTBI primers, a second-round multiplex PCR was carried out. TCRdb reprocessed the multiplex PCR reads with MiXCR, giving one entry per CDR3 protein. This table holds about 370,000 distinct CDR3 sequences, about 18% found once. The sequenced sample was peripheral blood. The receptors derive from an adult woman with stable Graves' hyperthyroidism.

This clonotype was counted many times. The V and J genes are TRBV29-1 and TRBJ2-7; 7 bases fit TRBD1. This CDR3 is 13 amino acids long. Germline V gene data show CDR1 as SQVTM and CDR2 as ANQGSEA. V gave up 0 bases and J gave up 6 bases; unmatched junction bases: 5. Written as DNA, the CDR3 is TGCAGCGTTGAAGAAGGGGGCGGCCCCGAGCAGTACTTC. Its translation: CSVEEGGGPEQYF.

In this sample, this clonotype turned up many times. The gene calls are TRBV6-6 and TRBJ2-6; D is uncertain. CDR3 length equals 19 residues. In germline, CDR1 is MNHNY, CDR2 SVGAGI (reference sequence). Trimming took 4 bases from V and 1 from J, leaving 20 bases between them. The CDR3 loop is CASSSPDSQSESGANVLTF. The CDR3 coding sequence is TGTGCCAGCAGTTCCCCGGATTCCCAGAGCGAATCTGGGGCCAACGTCCTGACTTTC.

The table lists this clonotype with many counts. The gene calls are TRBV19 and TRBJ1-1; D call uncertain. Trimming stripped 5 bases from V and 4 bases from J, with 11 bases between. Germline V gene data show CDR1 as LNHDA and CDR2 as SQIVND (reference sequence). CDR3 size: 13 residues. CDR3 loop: CASSPGSGTEAFF. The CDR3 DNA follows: TGTGCCAGTAGTCCTGGTTCGGGCACTGAAGCTTTCTTT.

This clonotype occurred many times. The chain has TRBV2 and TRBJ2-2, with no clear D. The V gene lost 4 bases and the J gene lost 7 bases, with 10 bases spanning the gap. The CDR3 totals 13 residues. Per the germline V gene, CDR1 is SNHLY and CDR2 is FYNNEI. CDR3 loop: CASSGGEGGELFF. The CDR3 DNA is TGTGCCAGCAGTGGAGGTGAAGGCGGGGAGCTGTTTTTT.

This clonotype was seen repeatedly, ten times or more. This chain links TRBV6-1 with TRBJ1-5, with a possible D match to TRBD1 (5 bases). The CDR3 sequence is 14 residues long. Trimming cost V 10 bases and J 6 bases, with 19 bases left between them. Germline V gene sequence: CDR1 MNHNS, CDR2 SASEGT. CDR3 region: CATLKGRETQPQHF. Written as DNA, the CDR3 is TGTGCCACACTCAAGGGCAGGGAAACTCAGCCCCAGCATTTT.

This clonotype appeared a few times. The CDR3 spells CASSYQTPGVSGNTIYF. Written as DNA, the CDR3 is TGTGCCAGCAGTTACCAGACACCGGGCGTCTCTGGAAACACCATATATTTT. The chain couples TRBV6-5 to TRBJ1-3; no definite D call. This CDR3 contains 17 residues. The germline CDR1 and CDR2 sequences are MNHEY and SVGAGI. Trimming took off 2 bases at V and 0 bases at J, with 14 bases between the two ends.

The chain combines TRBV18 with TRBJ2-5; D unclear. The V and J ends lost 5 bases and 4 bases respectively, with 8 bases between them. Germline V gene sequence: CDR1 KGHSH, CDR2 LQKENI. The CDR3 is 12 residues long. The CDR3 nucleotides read TGTGCCAGCTCAGACCTAGGAGAGACCCAGTACTTC. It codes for CASSDLGETQYF.

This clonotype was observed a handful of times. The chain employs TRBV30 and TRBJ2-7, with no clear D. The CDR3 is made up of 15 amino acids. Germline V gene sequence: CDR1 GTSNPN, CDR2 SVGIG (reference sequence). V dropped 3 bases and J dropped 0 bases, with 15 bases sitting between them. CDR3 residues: CAWRDLDRNSYEQYF. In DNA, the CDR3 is TGTGCCTGGAGGGACCTAGACCGAAACTCCTACGAGCAGTACTTC. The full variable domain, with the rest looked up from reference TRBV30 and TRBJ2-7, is SQTIHQWPATLVQPVGSPLSLECTVEGTSNPNLYWYRQAAGRGLQLLFYSVGIGQISSEVPQNLSASRPQDRQFILSSKKLLLSDSGFYLCAWRDLDRNSYEQYFGPGTRLTVT.

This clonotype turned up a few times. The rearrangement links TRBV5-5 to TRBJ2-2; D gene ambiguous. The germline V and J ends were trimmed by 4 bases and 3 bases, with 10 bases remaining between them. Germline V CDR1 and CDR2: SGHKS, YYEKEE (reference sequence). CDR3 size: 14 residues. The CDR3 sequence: CASSPWWDTGELFF. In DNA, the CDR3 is TGTGCCAGCAGCCCCTGGTGGGACACCGGGGAGCTGTTTTTT.

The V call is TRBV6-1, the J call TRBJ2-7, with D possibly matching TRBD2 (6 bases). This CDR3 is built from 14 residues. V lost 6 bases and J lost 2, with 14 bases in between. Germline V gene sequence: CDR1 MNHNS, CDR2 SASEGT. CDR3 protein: CASRDVGGTYEQYF. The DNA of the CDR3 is TGTGCCAGCAGGGACGTCGGCGGGACCTACGAGCAGTACTTC.

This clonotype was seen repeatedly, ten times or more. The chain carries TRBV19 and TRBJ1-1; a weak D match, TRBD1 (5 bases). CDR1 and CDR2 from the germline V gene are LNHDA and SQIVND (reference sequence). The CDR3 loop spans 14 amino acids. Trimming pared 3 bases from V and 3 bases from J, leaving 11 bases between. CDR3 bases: TGTGCCAGTAGTATTTGGGGGGACTACACTGAAGCTTTCTTT. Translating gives CASSIWGDYTEAFF. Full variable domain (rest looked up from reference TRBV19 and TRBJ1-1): DGGITQSPKYLFRKEGQNVTLSCEQNLNHDAMYWYRQDPGQGLRLIYYSQIVNDFQKGDIAEGYSVSREKKESFPLTVTSAQKNPTAFYLCASSIWGDYTEAFFGQGTRLTVV.

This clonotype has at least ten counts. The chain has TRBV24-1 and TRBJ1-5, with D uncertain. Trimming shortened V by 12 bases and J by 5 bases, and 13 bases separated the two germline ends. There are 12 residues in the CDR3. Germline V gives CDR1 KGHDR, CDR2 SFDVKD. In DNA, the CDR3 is TGTGCCGTCGGGGATGGGCATCAGCCCCAGCATTTT. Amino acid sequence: CAVGDGHQPQHF.

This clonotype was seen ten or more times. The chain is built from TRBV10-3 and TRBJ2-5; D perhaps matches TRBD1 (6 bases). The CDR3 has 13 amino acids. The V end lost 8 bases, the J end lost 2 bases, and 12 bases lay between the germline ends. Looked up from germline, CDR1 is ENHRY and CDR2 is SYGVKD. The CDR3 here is CAIQGHNQETQYF. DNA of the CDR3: TGTGCCATCCAGGGGCACAATCAAGAGACCCAGTACTTC.

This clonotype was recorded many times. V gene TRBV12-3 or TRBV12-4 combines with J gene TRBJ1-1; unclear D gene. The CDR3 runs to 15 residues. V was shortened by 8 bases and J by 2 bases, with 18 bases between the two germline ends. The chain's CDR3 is CASLPGRRVNTEAFF. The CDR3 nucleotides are TGTGCCAGCCTGCCAGGCAGGAGGGTAAACACTGAAGCTTTCTTT.

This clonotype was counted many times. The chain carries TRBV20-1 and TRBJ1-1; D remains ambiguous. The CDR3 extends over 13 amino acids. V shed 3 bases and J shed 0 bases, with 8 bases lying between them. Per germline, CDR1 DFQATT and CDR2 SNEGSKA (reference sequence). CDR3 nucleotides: TGCAGTGCTAGGGTCGTAATGAACACTGAAGCTTTCTTT. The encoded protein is CSARVVMNTEAFF.

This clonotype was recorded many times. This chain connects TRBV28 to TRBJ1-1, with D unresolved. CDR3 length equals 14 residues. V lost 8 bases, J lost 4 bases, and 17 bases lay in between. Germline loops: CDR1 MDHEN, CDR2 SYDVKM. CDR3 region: CASHVGSFRTEAFF. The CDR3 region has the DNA TGTGCCAGCCACGTCGGGTCGTTTCGCACTGAAGCTTTCTTT.

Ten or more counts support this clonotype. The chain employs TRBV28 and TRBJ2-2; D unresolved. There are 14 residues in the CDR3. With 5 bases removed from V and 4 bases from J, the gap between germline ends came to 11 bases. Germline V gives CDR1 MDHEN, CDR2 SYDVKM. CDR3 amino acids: CASSTLVGTGELFF. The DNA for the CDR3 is TGTGCCAGCAGTACGCTAGTCGGCACCGGGGAGCTGTTTTTT.

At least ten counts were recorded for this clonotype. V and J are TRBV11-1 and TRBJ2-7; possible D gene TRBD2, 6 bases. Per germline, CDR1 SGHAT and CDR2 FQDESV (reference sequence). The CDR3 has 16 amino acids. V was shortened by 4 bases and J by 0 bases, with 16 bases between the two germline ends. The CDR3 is CASSSNRDSGSYEQYF. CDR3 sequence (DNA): TGTGCCAGCAGCTCAAACCGGGATAGCGGCTCCTACGAGCAGTACTTC. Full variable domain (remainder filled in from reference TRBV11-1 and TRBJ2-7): EAEVAQSPRYKITEKSQAVAFWCDPISGHATLYWYRQILGQGPELLVQFQDESVVDDSQLPKDRFSAERLKGVDSTLKIQPAELGDSAMYLCASSSNRDSGSYEQYFGPGTRLTVT.

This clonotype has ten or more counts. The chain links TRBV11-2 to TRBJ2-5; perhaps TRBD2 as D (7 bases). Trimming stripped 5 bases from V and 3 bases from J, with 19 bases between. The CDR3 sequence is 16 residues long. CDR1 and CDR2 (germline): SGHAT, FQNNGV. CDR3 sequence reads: CASSPGGGGAEETQYF. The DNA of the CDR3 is TGTGCCAGCAGCCCTGGGGGGGGGGGCGCGGAAGAGACCCAGTACTTC. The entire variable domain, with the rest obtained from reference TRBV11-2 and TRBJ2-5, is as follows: EAGVAQSPRYKIIEKRQSVAFWCNPISGHATLYWYQQILGQGPKLLIQFQNNGVVDDSQLPKDRFSAERLKGVDSTLKIQPAKLEDSAVYLCASSPGGGGAEETQYFGPGTRLLVL.

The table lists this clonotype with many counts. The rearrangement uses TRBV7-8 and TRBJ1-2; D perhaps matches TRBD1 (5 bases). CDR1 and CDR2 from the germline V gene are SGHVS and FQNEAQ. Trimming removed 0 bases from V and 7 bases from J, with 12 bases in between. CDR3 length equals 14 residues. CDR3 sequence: CASSLASGGGGYTF. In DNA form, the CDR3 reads TGTGCCAGCAGCTTAGCGTCAGGCGGGGGTGGCTACACCTTC.

Here the CDR3 reads CASSQVGTSGASGELFF. The CDR3 nucleotides read TGTGCCAGCAGCCAAGTAGGAACTAGCGGTGCTAGCGGGGAGCTGTTTTTT. The gene calls are TRBV3-1 and TRBJ2-2; 8 nucleotides line up with TRBD2. Germline V lookup: CDR1 LGHDT, CDR2 YNNKEL (reference sequence). Unmatched junction bases numbered 11, after V lost 1 base and J lost 7 bases. The CDR3 is 17 residues long.

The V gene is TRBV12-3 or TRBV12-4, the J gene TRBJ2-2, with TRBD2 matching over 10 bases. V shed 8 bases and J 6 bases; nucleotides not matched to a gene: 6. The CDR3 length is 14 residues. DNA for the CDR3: TGTGCCAGCTGCCTAGCGGGAGATCCCGGGGAGCTGTTTTTT. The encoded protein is CASCLAGDPGELFF.